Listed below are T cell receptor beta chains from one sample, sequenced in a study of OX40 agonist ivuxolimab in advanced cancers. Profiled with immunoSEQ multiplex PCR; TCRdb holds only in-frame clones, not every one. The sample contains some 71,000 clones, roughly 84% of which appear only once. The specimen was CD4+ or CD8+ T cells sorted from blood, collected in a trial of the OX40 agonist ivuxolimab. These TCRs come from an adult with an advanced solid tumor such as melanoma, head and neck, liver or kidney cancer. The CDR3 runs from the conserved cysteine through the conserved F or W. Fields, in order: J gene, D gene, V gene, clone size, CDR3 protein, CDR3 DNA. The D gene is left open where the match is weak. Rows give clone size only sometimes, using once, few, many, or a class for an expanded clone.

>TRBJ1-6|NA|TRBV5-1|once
CASSLVQAINSPLHF
TGCGCCAGCAGCTTGGTGCAGGCCATTAATTCACCCCTCCACTTT
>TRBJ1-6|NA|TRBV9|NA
CASSVGGTYNSPLHF
TGTGCCAGCAGCGTAGGTGGGACTTATAATTCACCCCTCCACTTT
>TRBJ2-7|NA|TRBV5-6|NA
CASSLRAGKRGEQYF
TGTGCCAGCAGCTTGCGCGCAGGGAAAAGAGGCGAGCAGTACTTC
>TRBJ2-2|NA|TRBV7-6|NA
CASSLASVNSGELFF
TGTGCCAGCAGCTTAGCGTCCGTAAATTCCGGGGAGCTGTTTTTT
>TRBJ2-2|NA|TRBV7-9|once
CASSLGANTGELFF
TGTGCCAGCAGCTTAGGGGCGAACACCGGGGAGCTGTTTTTT
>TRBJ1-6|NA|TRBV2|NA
CASSELGRDNSPLHF
TGTGCCAGCAGTGAACTCGGCAGGGATAATTCACCCCTCCACTTT
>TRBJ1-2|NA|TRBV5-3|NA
CARSVARVGGYTF
TGTGCCAGAAGTGTCGCCAGGGTGGGTGGCTACACCTTC
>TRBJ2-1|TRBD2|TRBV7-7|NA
CASSSVAGGVGEQFF
TGTGCTAGCAGCTCCGTAGCGGGGGGAGTCGGTGAGCAGTTCTTC
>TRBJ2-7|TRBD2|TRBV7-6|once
CASSLKEGRDFPYEQYF
TGTGCCAGCAGCTTAAAGGAGGGGAGGGACTTTCCCTACGAGCAGTACTTC
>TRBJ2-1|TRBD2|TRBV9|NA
CASSVGGTSAYEQFF
TGTGCCAGCAGCGTAGGCGGGACTAGTGCTTATGAGCAGTTCTTC
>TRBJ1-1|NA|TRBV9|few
CASSVQMSTEAFF
TGTGCCAGCAGCGTACAGATGAGCACTGAAGCTTTCTTT
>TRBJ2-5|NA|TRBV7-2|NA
CASSGQGREAQYF
TGTGCCAGCAGCGGGCAGGGGAGGGAGGCCCAGTACTTC
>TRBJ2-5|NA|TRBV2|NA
CASSDRGYETQYF
TGTGCCAGCAGTGACAGGGGATACGAGACCCAGTACTTC
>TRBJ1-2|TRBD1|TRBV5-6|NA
CASSYGQGGYTF
TGTGCCAGCAGTTACGGACAGGGTGGCTACACCTTC
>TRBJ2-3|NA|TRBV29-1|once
CSSGLSDTQYF
TGCAGCTCGGGACTGAGCGACACGCAGTATTTT
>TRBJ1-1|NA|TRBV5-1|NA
CASSLDTPMNTEAFF
TGCGCCAGCAGCTTGGATACTCCCATGAACACTGAAGCTTTCTTT
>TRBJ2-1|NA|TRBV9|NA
CASSATYRSGVAANNEQFF
TGTGCCAGCAGCGCCACCTACAGGTCGGGGGTAGCGGCCAACAATGAGCAGTTCTTC
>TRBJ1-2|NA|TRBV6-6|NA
CASSYRPGQSYGYTF
TGTGCCAGCAGTTACCGGCCAGGGCAAAGCTATGGCTACACCTTC
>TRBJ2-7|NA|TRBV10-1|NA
CASSAGGSGYEQYF
TGCGCCAGCAGTGCTGGTGGGTCGGGGTACGAGCAGTACTTC
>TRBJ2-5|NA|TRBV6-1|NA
CASSQIQETQYF
TGTGCCAGCAGCCAGATCCAAGAGACCCAGTACTTC
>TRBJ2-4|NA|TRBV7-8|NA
CASSFYNGLAKNIQYF
TGTGCCAGCAGCTTTTATAACGGACTAGCCAAAAACATTCAGTACTTC
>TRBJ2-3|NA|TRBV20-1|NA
CSASGTDTQYF
TGCAGTGCGTCAGGCACAGATACGCAGTATTTT
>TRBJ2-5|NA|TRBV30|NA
CAWKAVEETQYF
TGTGCCTGGAAAGCAGTTGAAGAGACCCAGTACTTC
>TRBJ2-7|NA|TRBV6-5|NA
CASSYSNMGVPHEQYF
TGTGCCAGCAGTTACTCGAATATGGGAGTACCCCACGAGCAGTACTTC
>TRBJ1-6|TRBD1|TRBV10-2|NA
CASSGRGASPLHF
TGCGCCAGCAGCGGCAGGGGGGCTTCACCCCTCCACTTT
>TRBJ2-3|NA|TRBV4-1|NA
CASSQDRAGTSLTDTQYF
TGCGCCAGCAGCCAAGATCGGGCCGGGACTTCGCTCACAGATACGCAGTATTTT
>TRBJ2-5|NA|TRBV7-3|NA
CASSLIGGPGETQYF
TGTGCCAGCAGCTTAATTGGAGGGCCGGGGGAGACCCAGTACTTC
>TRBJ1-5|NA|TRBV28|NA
CASHAGLGNQPQHF
TGTGCCAGCCATGCAGGGTTAGGCAATCAGCCCCAGCATTTT
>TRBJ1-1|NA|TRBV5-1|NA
CASSFFYRTGRNTEAFF
TGCGCCAGCAGCTTTTTTTACCGTACAGGGAGGAACACTGAAGCTTTCTTT
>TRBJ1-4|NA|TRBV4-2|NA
CASSQAQLEKLFF
TGTGCCAGCAGCCAAGCTCAGCTTGAAAAACTGTTTTTT
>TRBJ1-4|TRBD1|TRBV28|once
CASSISTGNNEKLFF
TGTGCCAGCAGTATCTCGACAGGGAACAATGAAAAACTGTTTTTT
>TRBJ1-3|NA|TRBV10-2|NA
CASTPAGSGNTIYF
TGCGCCAGCACTCCGGCAGGCTCTGGAAACACCATATATTTT
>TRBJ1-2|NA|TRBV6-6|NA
CASSRQDLANYGYTF
TGTGCCAGCAGTCGACAGGATCTGGCTAACTATGGCTACACCTTC
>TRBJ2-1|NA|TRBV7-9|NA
CASRPTAQGQNYNEQFF
TGTGCCAGCAGGCCCACGGCCCAAGGACAGAACTACAATGAGCAGTTCTTC
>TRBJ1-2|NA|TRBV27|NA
CASSWEPDTYGYTF
TGTGCCAGCAGTTGGGAGCCCGATACCTATGGCTACACCTTC
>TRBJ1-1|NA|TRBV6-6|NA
CASRRGGVNTEAFF
TGTGCCAGCAGAAGGGGCGGAGTGAACACTGAAGCTTTCTTT
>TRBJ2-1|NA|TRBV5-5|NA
CASSLEDGRYYEQFF
TGTGCCAGCAGCTTGGAGGACGGTAGATACTATGAGCAGTTCTTC
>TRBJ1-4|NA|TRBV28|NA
CASSFGEGLINEKLFF
NA
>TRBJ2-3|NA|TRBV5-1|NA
CASSPQGNGADTQYF
TGCGCCAGCAGCCCCCAGGGGAATGGGGCAGATACGCAGTATTTT
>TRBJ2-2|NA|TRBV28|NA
CASSFGQGNTGELFF
TGTGCCAGCAGTTTTGGTCAGGGGAACACCGGGGAGCTGTTTTTT
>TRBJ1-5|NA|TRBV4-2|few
CASSQVLTENQPQHF
TGTGCCAGCAGCCAAGTACTAACAGAAAATCAGCCCCAGCATTTT
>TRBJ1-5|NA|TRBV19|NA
CASSMGRSGGQPQHF
TGTGCCAGTAGTATGGGAAGGTCAGGCGGTCAGCCCCAGCATTTT
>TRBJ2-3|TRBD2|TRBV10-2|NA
CATGREKFNTDTQYF
TGCGCCACCGGGAGGGAGAAGTTCAACACAGATACGCAGTATTTT
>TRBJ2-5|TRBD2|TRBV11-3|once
CASSLARGEETQYF
TGTGCCAGCAGCTTAGCCCGGGGGGAAGAGACCCAGTACTTC